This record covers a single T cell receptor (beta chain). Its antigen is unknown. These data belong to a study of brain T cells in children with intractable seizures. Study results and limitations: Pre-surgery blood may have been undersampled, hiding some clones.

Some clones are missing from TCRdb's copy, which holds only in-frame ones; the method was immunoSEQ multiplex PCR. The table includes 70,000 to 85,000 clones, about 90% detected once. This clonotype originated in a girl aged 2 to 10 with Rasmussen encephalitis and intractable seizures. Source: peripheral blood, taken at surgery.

CDR3 sequence (DNA): TGTGCCAGCAGTACCTGGACGGGTGACGGGACCCAGCATTTT. As protein: CASSTWTGDGTQHF. The J gene is TRBJ1-5, the V gene TRBV6-6; no firm D call. The CDR3 consists of 14 residues. V lost 5 bases, J lost 11 bases, and 19 bases lay in between. Germline V gene lookup returns CDR1 MNHNY and CDR2 SVGAGI (reference sequence).